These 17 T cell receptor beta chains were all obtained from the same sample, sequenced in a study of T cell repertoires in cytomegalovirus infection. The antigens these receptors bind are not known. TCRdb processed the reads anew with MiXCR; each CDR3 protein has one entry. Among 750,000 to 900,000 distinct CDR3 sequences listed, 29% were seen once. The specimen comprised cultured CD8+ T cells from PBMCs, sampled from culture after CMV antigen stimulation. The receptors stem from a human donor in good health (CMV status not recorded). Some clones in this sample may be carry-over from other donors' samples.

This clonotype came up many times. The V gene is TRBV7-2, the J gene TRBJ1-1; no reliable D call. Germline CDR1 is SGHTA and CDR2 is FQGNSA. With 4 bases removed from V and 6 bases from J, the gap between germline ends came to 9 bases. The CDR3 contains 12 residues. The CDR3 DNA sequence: TGTGCCAGCAGCTCAGCGAGGCCTGAAGCTTTCTTT. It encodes CASSSARPEAFF.

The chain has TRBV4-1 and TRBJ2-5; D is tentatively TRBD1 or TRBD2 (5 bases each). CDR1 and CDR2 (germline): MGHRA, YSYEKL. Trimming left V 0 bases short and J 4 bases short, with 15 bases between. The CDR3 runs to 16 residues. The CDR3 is CASSQDRVGVRETQYF. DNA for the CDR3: TGCGCCAGCAGCCAAGATAGGGTGGGGGTCCGAGAGACCCAGTACTTC.

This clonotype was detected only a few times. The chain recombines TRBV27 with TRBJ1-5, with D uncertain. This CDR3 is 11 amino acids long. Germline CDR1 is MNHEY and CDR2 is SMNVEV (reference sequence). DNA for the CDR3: TGTGCAGTCGGCGCGGCTCAGCCCCAGCATTTT. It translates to CAVGAAQPQHF.

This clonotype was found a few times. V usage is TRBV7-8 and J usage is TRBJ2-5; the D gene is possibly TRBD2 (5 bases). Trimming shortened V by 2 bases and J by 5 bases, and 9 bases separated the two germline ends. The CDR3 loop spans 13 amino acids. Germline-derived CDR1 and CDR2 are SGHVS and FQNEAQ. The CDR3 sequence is CASSLLLEETQYF. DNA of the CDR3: TGTGCCAGCAGCTTATTACTAGAGGAGACCCAGTACTTC.

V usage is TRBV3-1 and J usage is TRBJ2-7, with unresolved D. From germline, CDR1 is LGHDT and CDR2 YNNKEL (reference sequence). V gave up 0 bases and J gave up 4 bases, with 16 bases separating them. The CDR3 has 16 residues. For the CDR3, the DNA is TGTGCCAGCAGCCAAGACCTCGAGTGGCGCGGATACGAGCAGTACTTC. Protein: CASSQDLEWRGYEQYF.

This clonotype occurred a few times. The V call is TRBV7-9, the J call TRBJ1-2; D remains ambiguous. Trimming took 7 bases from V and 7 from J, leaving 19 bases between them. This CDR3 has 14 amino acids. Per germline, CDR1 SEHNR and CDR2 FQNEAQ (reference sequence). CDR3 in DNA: TGTGCCAGCACCGGGCCCTCAGCGAGTGGTGGCTACACCTTC. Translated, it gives CASTGPSASGGYTF.

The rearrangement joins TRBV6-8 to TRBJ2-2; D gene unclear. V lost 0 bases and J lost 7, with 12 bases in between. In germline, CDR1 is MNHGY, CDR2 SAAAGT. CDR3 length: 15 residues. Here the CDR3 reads CASSYSTAADGELFF. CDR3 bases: TGTGCCAGCAGTTACTCGACGGCGGCGGACGGGGAGCTGTTTTTT.

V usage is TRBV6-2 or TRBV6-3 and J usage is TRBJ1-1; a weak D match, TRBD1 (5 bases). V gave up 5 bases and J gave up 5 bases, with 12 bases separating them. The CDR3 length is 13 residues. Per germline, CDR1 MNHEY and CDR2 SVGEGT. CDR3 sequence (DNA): TGTGCCAGCAGTCGGGGACGTGGGACTGAAGCTTTCTTT. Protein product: CASSRGRGTEAFF.

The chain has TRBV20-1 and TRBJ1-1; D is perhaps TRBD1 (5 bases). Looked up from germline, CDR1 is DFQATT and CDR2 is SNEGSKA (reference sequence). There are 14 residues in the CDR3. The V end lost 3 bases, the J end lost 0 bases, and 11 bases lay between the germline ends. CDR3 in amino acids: CSARERGMNTEAFF. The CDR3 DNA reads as TGCAGTGCTAGGGAAAGGGGCATGAACACTGAAGCTTTCTTT.

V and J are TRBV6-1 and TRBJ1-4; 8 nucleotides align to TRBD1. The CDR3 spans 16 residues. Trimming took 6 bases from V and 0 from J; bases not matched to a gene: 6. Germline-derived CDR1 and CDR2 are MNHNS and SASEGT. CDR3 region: CASSPIQGATNEKLFF. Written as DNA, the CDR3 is TGTGCCAGCAGCCCGATACAGGGGGCAACTAATGAAAAACTGTTTTTT.

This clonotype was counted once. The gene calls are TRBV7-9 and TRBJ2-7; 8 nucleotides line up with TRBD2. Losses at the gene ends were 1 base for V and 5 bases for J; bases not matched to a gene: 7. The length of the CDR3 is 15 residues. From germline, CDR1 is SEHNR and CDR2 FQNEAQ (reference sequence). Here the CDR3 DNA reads TGTGCCAGCAGCTTAGTTCCGGGGGGGCCCCACGAGCAGTACTTC. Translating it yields CASSLVPGGPHEQYF.

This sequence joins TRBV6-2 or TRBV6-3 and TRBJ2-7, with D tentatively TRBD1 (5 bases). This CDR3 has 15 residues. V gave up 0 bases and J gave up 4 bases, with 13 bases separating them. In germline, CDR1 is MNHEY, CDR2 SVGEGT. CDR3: CASSYSRRDGYEQYV. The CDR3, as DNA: TGTGCCAGCAGTTACTCTCGCAGGGATGGGTACGAGCAGTACGTC.

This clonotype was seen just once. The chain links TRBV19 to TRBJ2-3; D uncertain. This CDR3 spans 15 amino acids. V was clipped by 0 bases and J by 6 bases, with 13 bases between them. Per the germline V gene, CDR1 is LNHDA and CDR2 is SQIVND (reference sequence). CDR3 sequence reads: CASSIDPLIGDTQYF. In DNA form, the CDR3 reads TGTGCCAGTAGTATAGATCCCTTGATAGGGGATACGCAGTATTTT.

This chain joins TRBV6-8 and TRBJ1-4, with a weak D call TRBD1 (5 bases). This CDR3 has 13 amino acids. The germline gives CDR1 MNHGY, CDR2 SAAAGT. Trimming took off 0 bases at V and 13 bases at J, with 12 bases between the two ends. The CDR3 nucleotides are TGTGCCAGCAGTTACTCGCATGGACAAGGACTGTTTTTT. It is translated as CASSYSHGQGLFF.

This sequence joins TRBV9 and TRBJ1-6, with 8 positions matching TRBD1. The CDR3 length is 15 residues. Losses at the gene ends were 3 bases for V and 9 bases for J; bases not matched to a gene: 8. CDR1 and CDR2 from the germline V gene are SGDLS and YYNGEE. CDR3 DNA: TGTGCCAGCAGCGCTGGACAGGGAATCGGTTCACCCCTCCACTTT. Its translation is CASSAGQGIGSPLHF.

The CDR3, as DNA: TGTGCCAGCTCACTGTCTCGGGACGAGCAGTACGTC. The encoded protein is CASSLSRDEQYV. The chain couples TRBV18 to TRBJ2-7; no reliable D call. The V and J ends lost 4 bases and 5 bases respectively, with 9 bases between them. The CDR3 has 12 residues. The germline gives CDR1 KGHSH, CDR2 LQKENI.

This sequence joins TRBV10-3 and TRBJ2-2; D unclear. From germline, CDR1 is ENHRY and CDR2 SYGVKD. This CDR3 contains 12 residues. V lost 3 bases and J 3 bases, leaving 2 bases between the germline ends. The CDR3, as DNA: TGTGCCATCAGTGATGACACCGGGGAGCTGTTTTTT. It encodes CAISDDTGELFF.